This T cell receptor beta chain was captured by sequencing in a study of shared clonotypes between healthy human individuals. Study-level information: Donors, aged 18 to 49, were two women and three men. General study results and limits: Lower generation probabilities were found for non-shared clonotypes than for those shared by all four donors. At large depth, rarefaction still showed sorted-subset sequencing to be incomplete.

The CDR3 is 16 residues long. Germline CDR1 KGHSY, CDR2 FQNENV. The V end was cut by 0 bases, the J end by 3 bases, with 14 bases between. A word on this clone: Its antigen is undetermined.

Sequenced by immunoSEQ multiplex PCR; TCRdb stores in-frame clones only, minus some. The sample contains 1.5 million to 2.5 million clones, around 96% of which appear only once. Terminally differentiated effector memory CD45RA+ cells were excluded by CCR7 positive selection of CD45RO-negative cells. Those who donated were healthy HIV-negative adults, with no recent acute infections or vaccinations reported. The J gene is TRBJ1-2, the V gene TRBV16, with D possibly being TRBD1 (6 bases). The clonotype comes from a man younger than 35 in good health. Sequenced sample: naive CD8+ T cells sorted from blood. CDR3 region: CASSQSAQGSHYGYTF. CDR3 in DNA: TGTGCCAGCAGCCAATCCGCTCAGGGGTCACACTATGGCTACACCTTC.